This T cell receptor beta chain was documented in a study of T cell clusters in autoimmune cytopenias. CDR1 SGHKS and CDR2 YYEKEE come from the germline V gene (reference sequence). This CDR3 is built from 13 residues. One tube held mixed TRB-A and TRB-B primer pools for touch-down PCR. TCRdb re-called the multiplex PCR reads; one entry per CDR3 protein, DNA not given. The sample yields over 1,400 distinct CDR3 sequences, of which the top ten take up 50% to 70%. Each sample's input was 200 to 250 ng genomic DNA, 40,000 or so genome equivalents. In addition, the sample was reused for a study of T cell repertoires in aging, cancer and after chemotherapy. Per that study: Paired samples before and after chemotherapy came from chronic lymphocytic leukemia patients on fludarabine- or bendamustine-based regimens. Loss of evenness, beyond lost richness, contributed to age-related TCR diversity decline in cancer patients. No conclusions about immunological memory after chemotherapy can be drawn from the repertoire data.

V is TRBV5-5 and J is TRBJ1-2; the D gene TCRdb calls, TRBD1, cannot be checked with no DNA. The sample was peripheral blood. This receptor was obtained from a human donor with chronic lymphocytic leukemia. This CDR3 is CASSSGQSQGYTF. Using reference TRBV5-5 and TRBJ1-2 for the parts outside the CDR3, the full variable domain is DAGVTQSPTHLIKTRGQQVTLRCSPISGHKSVSWYQQVLGQGPQFIFQYYEKEERGRGNFPDRFSARQFPNYSSELNVNALLLGDSALYLCASSSGQSQGYTFGSGTRLTVV.